One sample yielded the 20 T cell receptor beta chains listed below, sequenced in a study of blood T cell repertoires in COVID-19. Measured with immunoSEQ multiplex PCR; TCRdb has only the in-frame clones, and not every one. Among over 130,000 clones listed, approximately 88% were seen once. Sequencing input: peripheral blood. Receptors originate from a human donor in a cohort sampled during active COVID-19.

The V call is TRBV7-8, the J call TRBJ2-4, with 8 bases lining up with TRBD1. CDR3 length: 19 amino acids. Germline V gives CDR1 SGHVS, CDR2 FQNEAQ. V gave up 5 bases and J gave up 0 bases; unmatched junction bases: 15. For the CDR3, the DNA is TGTGCCAGCAGCCCCCGGACAGGGACCTTCCAACTAGCCAAAAACATTCAGTACTTC. Translated: CASSPRTGTFQLAKNIQYF.

In regard to this clone: Germline is not matched at one junction end, which may reflect a read error. The chain has TRBV7-7 and TRBJ2-5, with 7 bases that match TRBD2. In germline, CDR1 is SSHAT, CDR2 FNYEAQ (reference sequence). The CDR3 loop spans 14 amino acids. CDR3 in amino acids: CASSLAESGATQYF. The CDR3 DNA reads as TGTGCTAGCAGCTTAGCGGAAAGCGGGGCGACCCAGTACTTC.

The gene calls are TRBV7-9 and TRBJ2-1, with D possibly being TRBD1 (5 bases). The V end lost 3 bases, the J end lost 7 bases, and 7 bases lay between the germline ends. Germline V gene lookup returns CDR1 SEHNR and CDR2 FQNEAQ (reference sequence). The CDR3 runs to 12 residues. CDR3 in amino acids: CASSLTVNEQFF. As DNA, the CDR3 is TGTGCCAGCAGCTTGACAGTGAATGAGCAGTTCTTC.

V usage is TRBV6-5 and J usage is TRBJ2-3; 8 bases fit TRBD1. V lost 7 bases, J lost 4 bases, and 10 bases stayed unmatched. The CDR3 contains 15 residues. Germline CDR1 and CDR2: MNHEY and SVGAGI. The CDR3 protein is CASTLDRGRADTQYF. The DNA for the CDR3 is TGTGCCAGCACCCTCGACAGGGGAAGAGCAGATACGCAGTATTTT.

This chain connects TRBV20-1 to TRBJ2-5, with 9 bases that match TRBD2. The V gene's germline CDR1 is DFQATT and CDR2 SNEGSKA (reference sequence). V lost 3 bases to trimming and J lost 2 bases; unmatched junction nucleotides: 10. CDR3 length: 16 amino acids. The DNA of the CDR3 is TGCAGTGCTAGTTCGCGGGGGGGACGCCTGCAAGAGACCCAGTACTTC. Translation gives CSASSRGGRLQETQYF.

This chain connects TRBV9 to TRBJ2-5; 7 bases agree with TRBD1. Germline trimming cut 3 bases from V and 4 bases from J; bases unmatched to any gene: 9. Looked up from germline, CDR1 is SGDLS and CDR2 is YYNGEE. The CDR3 totals 15 residues. The CDR3 bases are TGTGCCAGCAGCGGGGGACAGATTCGAGGAGAGACCCAGTACTTC. It translates to CASSGGQIRGETQYF.

This clone was observed a single time. CDR3: CSVAAIGREGGGYEQYF. As DNA, the CDR3 is TGCAGCGTTGCGGCTATCGGCAGGGAGGGAGGGGGCTACGAGCAGTACTTC. The chain joins TRBV29-1 to TRBJ2-7; D perhaps matches TRBD2 (7 bases). CDR3 size: 17 residues. V dropped 4 bases and J dropped 3 bases, with 25 bases sitting between them. Germline CDR1 is SQVTM and CDR2 is ANQGSEA.

This clone was detected only a few times. The rearrangement uses TRBV6-2 or TRBV6-3 and TRBJ2-7, with 9 bases identical to TRBD1. CDR1 is MNHEY, CDR2 SVGEGT, per germline. The CDR3 runs to 16 residues. The trim removed 5 bases at V and 4 bases at J, leaving 12 bases unmatched. The CDR3 bases are TGTGCCAGCAGTCCCGTAACAGGGGGCGTCGGGTACGAGCAGTACTTC. It encodes CASSPVTGGVGYEQYF.

J is TRBJ2-2 and V is TRBV18, with 8 bases lining up with TRBD2. Germline CDR1 and CDR2: KGHSH and LQKENI. This CDR3 comprises 17 residues. The J segment lost 1 base and the V segment lost 5 bases, leaving 9 bases of the junction unmatched. The CDR3 loop is CASSDGAGAMNTGELFF. The CDR3 nucleotides read TGTGCCAGCTCAGACGGAGCGGGGGCCATGAACACCGGGGAGCTGTTTTTT.

Concerning this clone: Compared with germline, one end of the junction differs, possibly owing to a read error. The chain couples TRBV7-3 to TRBJ2-7, with D tentatively TRBD1 (5 bases). CDR1 is SGHTA, CDR2 FQGTGA, per germline. The CDR3 runs to 12 residues. CDR3 in DNA: TGTGCCAGCAGCTCCCCGGGTGCAGGGAAGAACTTC. The encoded protein is CASSSPGAGKNF. The full variable domain, completed using reference TRBV7-3 and TRBJ2-7, is GAGVSQTPSNKVTEKGKYVELRCDPISGHTALYWYRQSLGQGPEFLIYFQGTGAADDSGLPNDRFFAVRPEGSVSTLKIQRTERGDSAVYLCASSSPGAGKNFGPGTRLTVT.

The V and J genes are TRBV4-3 and TRBJ2-4; weak D call: TRBD2 (5 bases). Germline-derived CDR1 and CDR2 are LGHNA and YSLEER. Deletions cut 3 bases from V and 1 base from J, with 10 bases between. This CDR3 contains 15 residues. This chain's CDR3 is CASSHPRGAKNIQYF. The CDR3 coding sequence is TGCGCCAGCAGCCATCCGCGAGGGGCCAAAAACATTCAGTACTTC.

The chain carries TRBV27 and TRBJ2-1, with TRBD1 identical over 12 bases. CDR1 MNHEY and CDR2 SMNVEV come from the germline V gene (reference sequence). There are 15 residues in the CDR3. V was pared by 7 bases and J by 9 bases, with 10 bases of the junction left unmatched. This CDR3 is CASTPAGTGGSEQFF. In DNA, the CDR3 is TGTGCCAGCACCCCTGCAGGGACAGGGGGCAGTGAGCAGTTCTTC.

J is TRBJ2-2 and V is TRBV6-5, with D perhaps matching TRBD1 (6 bases). The CDR3 consists of 15 residues. V lost 6 bases to trimming and J lost 8 bases, with 19 bases between them. Germline CDR1 and CDR2: MNHEY and SVGAGI. The CDR3 DNA reads TGTGCCAGCAGCCAAGGGGGTAGGGCGTGGGGGGAGCTGTTTTTT. This codes for CASSQGGRAWGELFF.

A few counts support this clone. The chain joins TRBV12-3 or TRBV12-4 to TRBJ2-1; D possibly corresponds to TRBD2 (6 bases). This CDR3 contains 12 residues. The V gene lost 6 bases and the J gene lost 6 bases, with 9 bases spanning the gap. CDR3 coding DNA: TGTGCCAGCAGGCTAGCGTCCAATGAGCAGTTCTTC. Encoded protein: CASRLASNEQFF.

The chain joins TRBV21-1 to TRBJ2-1; TRBD2 is the table's D call, not checked against the DNA. TRBV21-1 is reported as a pseudogene. The CDR3 has 14 amino acids. Here the CDR3 reads CARFTVRVYSEQFF. CDR3 coding DNA: TGTGCCAGATTTACAGTGAGGGTTTACAGTGAGCAGTTCTTC.

The chain recombines TRBV6-5 with TRBJ2-3, with 7 bases identical to TRBD1. Germline CDR1 MNHEY, CDR2 SVGAGI. There are 13 residues in the CDR3. V was clipped by 6 bases and J by 1 base; unmatched bases: 1. CDR3 amino acids: CASRGQGTDTQYF. Written as DNA, the CDR3 is TGTGCCAGCAGAGGACAGGGCACAGATACGCAGTATTTT.

The chain couples TRBV12-3 or TRBV12-4 to TRBJ2-7, with a weak D call TRBD1 (6 bases). Trimming took 4 bases from V and 6 from J, leaving 10 bases between them. The CDR3 totals 12 residues. The CDR3 loop reads CASSSSGAEQYF. The CDR3 DNA sequence: TGTGCCAGCAGTTCGTCAGGGGCCGAGCAGTACTTC.

The chain uses TRBV7-2 and TRBJ2-3; D gene ambiguous. Trimming removed 5 bases from V and 6 bases from J, with 12 bases in between. The CDR3 contains 13 residues. The germline CDR1 and CDR2 sequences are SGHTA and FQGNSA. The CDR3 loop is CASSPDQADTQYF. The DNA of the CDR3 is TGTGCCAGCAGCCCAGACCAGGCGGATACGCAGTATTTT.

The chain carries TRBV5-1 and TRBJ2-1; D not certain. With 0 bases removed from V and 9 bases from J, the gap between germline ends came to 16 bases. Germline loops: CDR1 SGHRS, CDR2 YFSETQ. This CDR3 is 15 amino acids long. CDR3 sequence: CASSLARNLFGEQFF. Written as DNA, the CDR3 is TGCGCCAGCAGCTTGGCCAGGAACCTCTTCGGTGAGCAGTTCTTC.

The rearrangement uses TRBV9 and TRBJ1-3; D not certain. Germline-derived CDR1 and CDR2 are SGDLS and YYNGEE. The CDR3 totals 17 residues. Trimming cost V 3 bases and J 0 bases, with 16 bases left between them. For the CDR3, the DNA is TGTGCCAGCAGCGCTGGGCAGCCCGGACTCTCTGGAAACACCATATATTTT. As protein: CASSAGQPGLSGNTIYF.